This passage covers 24 T cell receptor beta chains from one sample sequenced in a study of PD-1 blockade in mismatch repair-deficient tumors. The table came from immunoSEQ multiplex PCR; TCRdb's copy has only in-frame clones and leaves some out. Among roughly 53,000 clones listed, around 80% were seen once. The sequences come from peripheral blood, collected 4 weeks after starting pembrolizumab. These receptors originate from an adult with mismatch repair-deficient cancer.

J is TRBJ2-7 and V is TRBV5-6; D possibly corresponds to TRBD2 (6 bases). V lost 0 bases to trimming and J lost 3 bases, with 16 bases between them. CDR1 is SGHDT, CDR2 YYEEEE, per germline. CDR3 size: 16 residues. CDR3 loop: CASSLDSAGSYYEQYF. The CDR3 coding sequence is TGTGCCAGCAGCTTGGATTCGGCGGGGAGCTACTACGAGCAGTACTTC.

The J gene is TRBJ1-2, the V gene TRBV19; D gene ambiguous. Germline assignment: CDR1 LNHDA and CDR2 SQIVND (reference sequence). V gave up 5 bases and J gave up 7 bases, with 11 bases separating them. This CDR3 spans 12 amino acids. CDR3 region: CASSPRSSGYTF. DNA for the CDR3: TGTGCCAGTAGTCCTCGCTCTTCTGGCTACACCTTC.

The chain employs TRBV6-1 and TRBJ1-4; 7 bases are shared with TRBD1. There are 19 residues in the CDR3. The germline V gene has CDR1 MNHNS and CDR2 SASEGT. V dropped 2 bases and J dropped 0; count of bases not matched to a gene: 12. The CDR3 spells CASSETGDLPSSTNEKLFF. CDR3 sequence (DNA): TGTGCCAGCAGTGAAACAGGGGACTTACCTAGTTCAACTAATGAAAAACTGTTTTTT.

The chain has TRBV5-1 and TRBJ2-6; D is perhaps TRBD1 (5 bases). CDR1 and CDR2 from the germline V gene are SGHRS and YFSETQ. V lost 2 bases, J lost 1 base, and 7 bases lay in between. The CDR3 covers 15 residues. In nucleotides, the CDR3 is TGCGCCAGCAGCTTTGCAGGGTCTGGGGCCAACGTCCTGACTTTC. Translated, it gives CASSFAGSGANVLTF.

The rearrangement uses TRBV19 and TRBJ2-1, with D possibly being TRBD2 (6 bases). V was shortened by 1 base and J by 2 bases, with 12 bases between the two germline ends. The length of the CDR3 is 16 residues. Germline values: CDR1 LNHDA, CDR2 SQIVND (reference sequence). The CDR3 loop is CASSIGGLPPYNEQFF. CDR3 bases: TGTGCCAGTAGTATAGGGGGACTCCCCCCCTACAATGAGCAGTTCTTC.

This clone was seen a few times. The V and J genes are TRBV5-1 and TRBJ1-1; D may be TRBD1 (6 bases). This CDR3 is 11 amino acids long. Between the trimmed V and J ends, which lost 3 bases and 10 bases, there was a span of 10 bases. Germline assignment: CDR1 SGHRS and CDR2 YFSETQ. Here the CDR3 reads CASSYEGGAFF. The CDR3 bases are TGCGCCAGCAGCTACGAAGGGGGAGCTTTCTTT.

This sequence joins TRBV5-4 and TRBJ2-1; perhaps D is TRBD1 or TRBD2 (5 bases each). The CDR3 is 15 amino acids. V was pared by 4 bases and J by 2 bases, with 13 bases between. Per germline, CDR1 SGHNT and CDR2 YYREEE (reference sequence). In DNA form, the CDR3 reads TGTGCCAGCAGCCGGGGTTGGGGCACCTACAATGAGCAGTTCTTC. Protein sequence: CASSRGWGTYNEQFF.

This chain connects TRBV11-2 to TRBJ1-1, with D unresolved. Germline values: CDR1 SGHAT, CDR2 FQNNGV. This CDR3 is built from 13 residues. The V end lost 3 bases, the J end lost 2 bases, and 7 bases lay between the germline ends. The CDR3 region has the DNA TGTGCCAGCAGCTTTACAGATAACACTGAAGCTTTCTTT. Amino acids: CASSFTDNTEAFF.

This chain joins TRBV4-3 and TRBJ1-4; no clear D. CDR1 is LGHNA and CDR2 is YSLEER in the germline V gene. CDR3 length equals 15 residues. Trimming took off 0 bases at V and 3 bases at J, with 8 bases between the two ends. DNA for the CDR3: TGCGCCAGCAGCCAAGATCACAGTGCTAATGAAAAACTGTTTTTT. Its translation is CASSQDHSANEKLFF.

V is TRBV10-3 and J is TRBJ2-7; D remains unclear. This CDR3 contains 16 residues. Germline V CDR1 and CDR2: ENHRY, SYGVKD. V lost 4 bases to trimming and J lost 0 bases, with 16 bases between them. CDR3 bases: TGTGCCATCAGTGTTGGGTACACAGTCCCCTCCTACGAGCAGTACTTC. It is translated as CAISVGYTVPSYEQYF.

This sequence joins TRBV7-9 and TRBJ2-1, with unresolved D. The CDR3 spans 17 residues. In germline, CDR1 is SEHNR, CDR2 FQNEAQ (reference sequence). V lost 4 bases and J 0 bases, leaving 16 bases between the germline ends. The CDR3 here is CASSYSFSRSSYNEQFF. As DNA, the CDR3 is TGTGCCAGCAGCTATTCATTTAGCAGAAGCTCCTACAATGAGCAGTTCTTC.

The genes are TRBV7-2 and TRBJ2-7, with a possible D match to TRBD2 (5 bases). The V and J ends lost 1 base and 3 bases respectively, with 10 bases between them. The CDR3 extends over 14 amino acids. The germline V gene has CDR1 SGHTA and CDR2 FQGNSA. The CDR3 coding sequence is TGTGCCAGCAGCTTAGTGGAGGAGGACTACGAGCAGTACTTC. Translated: CASSLVEEDYEQYF.

Only a few counts were recorded for this clone. The chain employs TRBV4-2 and TRBJ2-1; a possible D gene is TRBD2 (5 bases). Germline V gene data show CDR1 as LGHNA and CDR2 as YNFKEQ. V lost 1 base and J lost 8, with 12 bases in between. This CDR3 contains 14 residues. CDR3 DNA: TGTGCCAGCAGCCAAGTGGGCGGGCTCGATGAGCAGTTCTTC. Amino acid sequence: CASSQVGGLDEQFF.

This clone was detected only once. CDR3 nucleotides: TGTGCCAGCAGCACCGGGACAGGGGATTTGGGTGGCTACACCTTC. Amino acid sequence: CASSTGTGDLGGYTF. V gene TRBV7-9 combines with J gene TRBJ1-2; 10 nucleotides line up with TRBD1. Per germline, CDR1 SEHNR and CDR2 FQNEAQ (reference sequence). This CDR3 is 15 amino acids long. V shed 5 bases, J shed 7 bases, and the junction held 10 bases outside the gene matches. Full variable domain (missing parts from reference TRBV7-9 and TRBJ1-2): DTGVSQNPRHKITKRGQNVTFRCDPISEHNRLYWYRQTLGQGPEFLTYFQNEAQLEKSRLLSDRFSAERPKGSFSTLEIQRTEQGDSAMYLCASSTGTGDLGGYTFGSGTRLTVV.

This chain links TRBV11-2 with TRBJ2-5; weak D call: TRBD2 (5 bases). The CDR3 consists of 15 residues. The V end was cut by 3 bases, the J end by 4 bases, with 15 bases between. Germline values: CDR1 SGHAT, CDR2 FQNNGV. The CDR3 DNA sequence: TGTGCCAGCAGCTTGTCGCGCCCGGGAAGAGAGACCCAGTACTTC. This gives the protein CASSLSRPGRETQYF.

The chain has TRBV5-1 and TRBJ2-1; D is possibly TRBD1 (6 bases). Trimming shortened V by 1 base and J by 7 bases, and 15 bases separated the two germline ends. The germline V gene encodes CDR1 SGHRS and CDR2 YFSETQ. The CDR3 totals 15 residues. CDR3: CASSLNTGSRNEQFF. CDR3 DNA sequence: TGCGCCAGCAGCTTGAATACAGGGTCACGTAATGAGCAGTTCTTC. Full variable domain (missing parts from reference TRBV5-1 and TRBJ2-1): KAGVTQTPRYLIKTRGQQVTLSCSPISGHRSVSWYQQTPGQGLQFLFEYFSETQRNKGNFPGRFSGRQFSNSRSEMNVSTLELGDSALYLCASSLNTGSRNEQFFGPGTRLTVL.

The gene calls are TRBV7-6 and TRBJ1-2; weak D call: TRBD1 (5 bases). V lost 2 bases and J 8 bases, leaving 9 bases between the germline ends. This CDR3 has 12 amino acids. From germline, CDR1 is SGHVS and CDR2 FNYEAQ. The CDR3 nucleotides are TGTGCCAGCAGCTTAAACGGGGGGGGCTACACCTTC. Encoded protein: CASSLNGGGYTF. The full variable domain, rest sourced from reference TRBV7-6 and TRBJ1-2, is GAGVSQSPRYKVTKRGQDVALRCDPISGHVSLYWYRQALGQGPEFLTYFNYEAQQDKSGLPNDRFSAERPEGSISTLTIQRTEQRDSAMYRCASSLNGGGYTFGSGTRLTVV.

The V call is TRBV4-2, the J call TRBJ2-7; 9 bases fit TRBD2. Germline CDR1 LGHNA, CDR2 YNFKEQ. V shed 6 bases, J shed 6 bases, and the junction held 9 bases outside the gene matches. The length of the CDR3 is 14 residues. The CDR3 DNA reads as TGTGCCAGCAGGGCGGGACTAGCAGAATCCGAGCAGTACTTC. This codes for CASRAGLAESEQYF.

J is TRBJ2-2 and V is TRBV29-1; TRBD2 matches 10 bases. The CDR3 spans 17 residues. CDR1 and CDR2 (germline): SQVTM, ANQGSEA. V lost 0 bases and J lost 7; bases outside the gene matches: 11. The CDR3 reads CSVEEVSSGRAFGELFF. The CDR3 nucleotides read TGCAGCGTTGAAGAAGTTTCGAGCGGGAGGGCCTTCGGGGAGCTGTTTTTT.

The rearrangement links TRBV6-1 to TRBJ2-7; no clear D. V dropped 8 bases and J dropped 0 bases, with 11 bases sitting between them. This CDR3 has 13 residues. Germline values: CDR1 MNHNS, CDR2 SASEGT. The CDR3 loop is CASAWAVSYEQYF. CDR3 in DNA: TGTGCCAGCGCTTGGGCGGTCTCCTACGAGCAGTACTTC.

The chain is built from TRBV25-1 and TRBJ1-2, with D perhaps matching TRBD1 (6 bases). Germline CDR1 is MGHDK and CDR2 is SYGVNS. This CDR3 spans 14 amino acids. Trimming took 2 bases from V and 4 from J, leaving 11 bases between them. The CDR3 is CASSEGEGGYGYTF. CDR3 coding DNA: TGTGCCAGCAGTGAAGGAGAGGGGGGCTATGGCTACACCTTC.

This rearrangement joins TRBV11-3 to TRBJ2-3; 9 positions agree with TRBD2. Germline-derived CDR1 and CDR2 are SGHNT and YENEEA. This CDR3 is 14 amino acids long. Losses at the gene ends were 8 bases for V and 1 base for J; bases not matched to a gene: 4. The CDR3 loop reads CASAGGQGTDTQYF. The CDR3 DNA reads TGTGCCAGCGCGGGAGGGCAGGGCACAGATACGCAGTATTTT. Full variable domain (rest looked up from reference TRBV11-3 and TRBJ2-3): EAGVVQSPRYKIIEKKQPVAFWCNPISGHNTLYWYLQNLGQGPELLIRYENEEAVDDSQLPKDRFSAERLKGVDSTLKIQPAELGDSAVYLCASAGGQGTDTQYFGPGTRLTVL.

This chain uses TRBV7-2 with TRBJ1-5; 9 nucleotides match TRBD1. The CDR3 spans 15 residues. With 2 bases clipped from V and 2 bases from J, the junction kept 1 base outside the gene matches. Looked up from germline, CDR1 is SGHTA and CDR2 is FQGNSA. CDR3 nucleotides: TGTGCCAGCAGCTTAAGGACAGGGGGCAATCAGCCCCAGCATTTT. It specifies CASSLRTGGNQPQHF.

This clone was seen just once. The V gene is TRBV6-5, the J gene TRBJ2-1; D is unresolved. CDR3 length: 14 residues. V lost 0 bases and J 7 bases, leaving 10 bases between the germline ends. In germline, CDR1 is MNHEY, CDR2 SVGAGI. The chain's CDR3 is CASSYSGPLNEQFF. The CDR3 region has the DNA TGTGCCAGCAGTTACTCCGGCCCGTTAAATGAGCAGTTCTTC.